One sample yielded the 25 T cell receptor beta chains listed below, sequenced in a study of cytomegalovirus exposure and HLA in healthy donors. Data came from immunoSEQ multiplex PCR; TCRdb stores just in-frame clones and leaves some out. This sample has approximately 130,000 clones, with around nine tenths found just once. Sequencing was carried out using PBMCs. All receptors derive from a woman between 18 and 29 years old in good health and CMV-seronegative.

V gene TRBV28 combines with J gene TRBJ2-1, with D unresolved. This CDR3 spans 14 amino acids. Germline-derived CDR1 and CDR2 are MDHEN and SYDVKM. Trimming removed 6 bases at V and 3 bases at J, with 12 bases between. The CDR3 loop reads CASSPLEIYNEQFF. CDR3 DNA: TGTGCCAGCAGCCCGCTAGAGATCTACAATGAGCAGTTCTTC.

This chain links TRBV21-1 with TRBJ2-2; the DNA was not used to check the table's D call, TRBD2. TRBV21-1 is a recognized pseudogene. The CDR3 is 15 residues long. The CDR3 nucleotides are TGTGCAACCCGCCCGGCTAGCGGGAGGGCCGGGGAGCTGTTTTTT. Amino acid sequence: CATRPASGRAGELFF.

CDR3 sequence: CASSPYRVTGSTDTQYF. In DNA, the CDR3 is TGTGCCAGTAGTCCTTACAGGGTAACTGGAAGCACAGATACGCAGTATTTT. V usage is TRBV19 and J usage is TRBJ2-3, with D perhaps TRBD1 (6 bases). Trimming left V 5 bases short and J 0 bases short, with 18 bases between. The CDR3 covers 17 residues. Germline assignment: CDR1 LNHDA and CDR2 SQIVND (reference sequence).

This clone was observed once. V is TRBV5-6 and J is TRBJ2-7; 8 nucleotides match TRBD1. Losses at the gene ends were 2 bases for V and 0 bases for J; bases not matched to a gene: 1. The CDR3 runs 14 residues. The germline V gene encodes CDR1 SGHDT and CDR2 YYEEEE. CDR3: CASSLGQGSYEQYF. For the CDR3, the DNA is TGTGCCAGCAGCTTAGGACAGGGCTCCTACGAGCAGTACTTC. The full variable domain, rest sourced from reference TRBV5-6 and TRBJ2-7, is DAGVTQSPTHLIKTRGQQVTLRCSPKSGHDTVSWYQQALGQGPQFIFQYYEEEERQRGNFPDRFSGHQFPNYSSELNVNALLLGDSALYLCASSLGQGSYEQYFGPGTRLTVT.

This clone appeared once. The chain combines TRBV27 with TRBJ2-3, with 9 nucleotides matching TRBD1. The CDR3 runs to 15 residues. Per germline, CDR1 MNHEY and CDR2 SMNVEV (reference sequence). V dropped 6 bases and J dropped 6; count of bases not matched to a gene: 10. The CDR3 loop is CASRFPRDRADTQYF. CDR3 coding DNA: TGTGCCAGCAGATTCCCCCGGGACAGGGCGGATACGCAGTATTTT.

This chain links TRBV4-3 with TRBJ2-5, with D possibly being TRBD2 (6 bases). In germline, CDR1 is LGHNA, CDR2 YSLEER. This CDR3 is 15 amino acids long. V lost 1 base, J lost 1 base, and 10 bases lay in between. CDR3 coding DNA: TGCGCCAGCAGCCAAGGGGGAGGAATCCAAGAGACCCAGTACTTC. This gives the protein CASSQGGGIQETQYF.

This clone occurred once. The V call is TRBV9, the J call TRBJ2-3, with a tentative D call TRBD2 (5 bases). V lost 10 bases and J lost 4, with 13 bases in between. Germline values: CDR1 SGDLS, CDR2 YYNGEE. CDR3 length: 12 amino acids. Here the CDR3 DNA reads TGTGCCTCCAATACCGGGGCAGATACGCAGTATTTT. Its protein is CASNTGADTQYF.

The CDR3 sequence is CASSSQTGDESNYGYTF. CDR3 sequence (DNA): TGTGCCAGCAGTTCCCAGACGGGGGACGAAAGTAACTATGGCTACACCTTC. The genes are TRBV27 and TRBJ1-2, with D perhaps matching TRBD1 (5 bases). Germline V CDR1 and CDR2: MNHEY, SMNVEV (reference sequence). V was clipped by 4 bases and J by 1 base, with 19 bases between them. The CDR3 covers 17 residues.

This chain uses TRBV30 with TRBJ2-7, with 13 bases matching TRBD2. The V gene end was trimmed by 5 bases and the J gene end by 1 base; junction bases not matched to a gene: 14. The CDR3 covers 18 residues. The germline gives CDR1 GTSNPN, CDR2 SVGIG (reference sequence). The CDR3, as DNA: TGTGCCTGGGACGGCCCGGGACTAGCGGGGATTAGGTCCTACGAGCAGTACTTC. It yields the protein CAWDGPGLAGIRSYEQYF.

V usage is TRBV11-3 and J usage is TRBJ2-1; D may be TRBD2 (6 bases). V was shortened by 0 bases and J by 0 bases, with 9 bases between the two germline ends. The CDR3 contains 16 residues. Germline V gene sequence: CDR1 SGHNT, CDR2 YENEEA. The DNA of the CDR3 is TGTGCCAGCAGCTTAGAACCCGGGGGCTCCTACAATGAGCAGTTCTTC. It codes for CASSLEPGGSYNEQFF.

The chain employs TRBV9 and TRBJ2-3; maybe TRBD2 (6 bases). The CDR3 spans 19 residues. The V end lost 0 bases, the J end lost 0 bases, and 20 bases lay between the germline ends. Looked up from germline, CDR1 is SGDLS and CDR2 is YYNGEE. CDR3 in amino acids: CASSVGRNSGYTSTDTQYF. The CDR3 nucleotides are TGTGCCAGCAGCGTAGGTCGTAATAGCGGTTACACTAGCACAGATACGCAGTATTTT.

The chain employs TRBV9 and TRBJ2-5, with D tentatively TRBD2 (6 bases). This CDR3 is built from 14 residues. Germline loops: CDR1 SGDLS, CDR2 YYNGEE. V gave up 2 bases and J gave up 5 bases, with 13 bases separating them. Here the CDR3 DNA reads TGTGCCAGCAGCGTTGGAGGGTCATGGGAGACCCAGTACTTC. The encoded protein is CASSVGGSWETQYF.

This chain links TRBV12-5 with TRBJ1-5; TRBD1 might be the D (5 bases). V gave up 3 bases and J gave up 0 bases, with 15 bases separating them. The CDR3 has 17 amino acids. Germline CDR1 and CDR2: LGHNT and FRNRAP. The CDR3 region is CASGFQMGDYSNQPQHF. The CDR3 region has the DNA TGTGCTAGTGGTTTTCAAATGGGGGACTATAGCAATCAGCCCCAGCATTTT.

V gene TRBV5-8 combines with J gene TRBJ1-1; D might be TRBD1 (5 bases). The CDR3 has 13 amino acids. Germline loops: CDR1 SGHTS, CDR2 YDEGEE. The V gene lost 1 base and the J gene lost 4 bases, with 8 bases spanning the gap. This CDR3 reads CASSLWQGTEAFF. The CDR3 bases are TGTGCCAGCAGCTTGTGGCAGGGCACTGAAGCTTTCTTT.

For the CDR3, the DNA is TGTGCCATCAGTGAGTCGATGACTAGCGGGAAAGTAAGCAAAAACATTCAGTACTTC. Amino acid sequence: CAISESMTSGKVSKNIQYF. V usage is TRBV10-3 and J usage is TRBJ2-4, with 11 bases that match TRBD2. The CDR3 runs 19 residues. V shed 0 bases, J shed 3 bases, and the junction held 10 bases outside the gene matches. Germline CDR1 is ENHRY and CDR2 is SYGVKD.

The chain couples TRBV11-2 to TRBJ2-1; D is ambiguous. Germline-derived CDR1 and CDR2 are SGHAT and FQNNGV. Trimming removed 4 bases from V and 3 bases from J, with 10 bases in between. The CDR3 has 14 amino acids. CDR3 sequence (DNA): TGTGCCAGCAGCTCCCGAGTCAACTACAATGAGCAGTTCTTC. It encodes CASSSRVNYNEQFF.

This sequence joins TRBV7-2 and TRBJ2-3, with TRBD2 identical over 7 bases. The CDR3 has 15 residues. CDR1 is SGHTA, CDR2 FQGNSA, per germline. With V trimmed by 1 base and J by 2 bases, 3 bases remained unmatched. The CDR3 sequence: CASSLGTRFTDTQYF. CDR3 sequence (DNA): TGTGCCAGCAGCTTAGGGACTAGGTTCACAGATACGCAGTATTTT. The full variable domain, completed using reference TRBV7-2 and TRBJ2-3, is GAGVSQSPSNKVTEKGKDVELRCDPISGHTALYWYRQSLGQGLEFLIYFQGNSAPDKSGLPSDRFSAERTGGSVSTLTIQRTQQEDSAVYLCASSLGTRFTDTQYFGPGTRLTVL.

The chain carries TRBV28 and TRBJ1-5; no reliable D call. CDR1 and CDR2 from the germline V gene are MDHEN and SYDVKM. The CDR3 has 15 amino acids. The V end was cut by 0 bases, the J end by 6 bases, with 12 bases between. Here the CDR3 DNA reads TGTGCCAGCAGTTTATGCTCCGGGAGGACTCAGCCCCAGCATTTT. It translates to CASSLCSGRTQPQHF.

This sequence joins TRBV9 and TRBJ2-1; 12 nucleotides agree with TRBD2. This CDR3 comprises 16 residues. V trimming: 4 bases; J trimming: 7 bases; junction bases outside the gene matches: 9. The germline V gene has CDR1 SGDLS and CDR2 YYNGEE. CDR3 sequence reads: CASSPRLAGVGNEQFF. CDR3 in DNA: TGTGCCAGCAGCCCCCGACTAGCGGGAGTAGGGAATGAGCAGTTCTTC. The full variable domain, rest sourced from reference TRBV9 and TRBJ2-1, is DSGVTQTPKHLITATGQRVTLRCSPRSGDLSVYWYQQSLDQGLQFLIQYYNGEERAKGNILERFSAQQFPDLHSELNLSSLELGDSALYFCASSPRLAGVGNEQFFGPGTRLTVL.

This clone was recorded only once. The rearrangement joins TRBV11-3 to TRBJ2-7; D gene uncertain. Germline values: CDR1 SGHNT, CDR2 YENEEA. Trimming took off 3 bases at V and 4 bases at J, with 4 bases between the two ends. The length of the CDR3 is 11 residues. Here the CDR3 reads CASSFQYEQYF. In DNA, the CDR3 is TGTGCCAGCAGCTTTCAGTACGAGCAGTACTTC.

The chain carries TRBV6-1 and TRBJ2-7, with TRBD2 matching 11 bases. CDR1 and CDR2 from the germline V gene are MNHNS and SASEGT. CDR3 length equals 15 residues. V was pared by 7 bases and J by 0 bases, with 5 bases of the junction left unmatched. The DNA for the CDR3 is TGTGCCAGCACCGGACTAGCGGGCAGCTCCTACGAGCAGTACTTC. Protein product: CASTGLAGSSYEQYF.

The chain joins TRBV28 to TRBJ2-7; 7 bases map to TRBD1. Germline loops: CDR1 MDHEN, CDR2 SYDVKM. The CDR3 sequence is 14 residues long. V dropped 6 bases and J dropped 2; count of bases not matched to a gene: 7. The CDR3 region has the DNA TGTGCCAGCAGGCTACAGGGGAAACCCTACGAGCAGTACTTC. Its translation: CASRLQGKPYEQYF.

This clone was found once. V is TRBV7-6 and J is TRBJ1-1, with D perhaps TRBD1 (5 bases). Germline CDR1 is SGHVS and CDR2 is FNYEAQ. Trimming cost V 2 bases and J 1 base, with 17 bases left between them. The length of the CDR3 is 17 residues. CDR3 residues: CASSLIRRGSQNTEAFF. The DNA of the CDR3 is TGTGCCAGCAGCTTAATCCGGCGGGGGTCACAGAACACTGAAGCTTTCTTT.

In DNA, the CDR3 is TGTGCCAGCAGCTTAGGGGCCAATCAAAGATCTAATGAAAAACTGTTTTTT. It is translated as CASSLGANQRSNEKLFF. The J gene is TRBJ1-4, the V gene TRBV5-4, with D maybe TRBD1 (5 bases). The CDR3 length is 17 residues. Germline CDR1 reads SGHNT; CDR2 reads YYREEE (reference sequence). V was trimmed by 2 bases and J by 3 bases, leaving 17 bases between them.

The rearrangement uses TRBV6-1 and TRBJ2-3; a weak D match, TRBD2 (5 bases). The CDR3 consists of 16 residues. The V and J ends lost 1 base and 1 base respectively, with 12 bases between them. Germline V gives CDR1 MNHNS, CDR2 SASEGT. The CDR3 coding sequence is TGTGCCAGCAGTGAAGGGGCCCTGGGAGGCACAGATACGCAGTATTTT. Translation gives CASSEGALGGTDTQYF.